This T cell receptor beta chain is from a study of shared clonotypes between healthy human individuals. CDR3 length equals 12 residues. Per germline, CDR1 MDHEN and CDR2 SYDVKM. Findings of the study overall: Richness estimates generally favored naive over memory subsets.

This table comes from immunoSEQ multiplex PCR, and its TCRdb copy is limited to in-frame clones, with some not included. The sample holds hundreds of thousands of clones, 73% seen once. Regarding this clone: Its antigen is as yet unknown.

The sequencing sample was made of memory CD4+ T cells sorted from blood. Subset reported: CD45RA-negative fraction. The origin of this receptor is a woman in her twenties or thirties in good health. The gene calls are TRBV28 and TRBJ2-5; D gene unclear. The DNA matches TRBJ2-7 better at its end, which makes the J call doubtful. CDR3 residues: CASSLLPYEQYF. Here the CDR3 DNA reads TGTGCCAGCAGTTTATTACCCTACGAGCAGTACTTC.